This T cell receptor beta chain was sequenced in a study of hypomethylating agent response in myelodysplastic syndrome. Study background: Either azacitidine (about 70% of the 11) or decitabine (3 of 11) was given. The mean patient age was roughly 72 +/- 6.3 years, and diploid cytogenetics predominated. Study results and limitations: Analysis covered a small cohort of just about ten patients.

Source study methods: VDJdb flagged around 1.5% of under 200,000 unique clonotypes as previously reported viral-epitope-specific. TCRdb's table, derived via immunoSEQ multiplex PCR, lists solely in-frame clones and lacks some. The V and J calls and clone size are taken from that table; D and trimming were inferred from the DNA. The sample consists of 3,000 to 4,000 clones, 70% to 80% of them appearing once. For this clone: Its antigen is not known.

V was clipped by 4 bases and J by 8 bases, with 17 bases between them. CDR3 size: 14 residues. Germline V gives CDR1 SEHNR, CDR2 FQNEAQ (reference sequence). The chain joins TRBV7-9 to TRBJ1-2; no clear D. This receptor was obtained from a human donor with myelodysplastic syndrome. Sequenced here: bone marrow, sampled before or after starting hypomethylating agent treatment for myelodysplastic syndrome (not recorded which). The CDR3 loop is CASSSLEGAGGYTF. For the CDR3, the DNA is TGTGCCAGCAGCTCCCTCGAAGGCGCGGGCGGCTACACCTTC.